A selection of T cell receptor beta chains follows, all from one sample in a study of T cell responses to AZD1222 COVID-19 vaccine. TCRdb keeps only in-frame clones here, not all; method: immunoSEQ multiplex PCR. The sample holds 95,000 to 150,000 clones, 80% to 90% seen once. Sequenced here: peripheral blood, sampled on day 0 of AZD1222 vaccination. These receptor sequences come from an adult in good health. The CDR3 runs from the conserved cysteine through the conserved F or W. D genes are given only for firm matches. Rows give clone size only sometimes, using once, few, many, or a class for an expanded clone.

j_gene,len,abundance,v_gene,d_gene,CDR3aa,CDR3nt
TRBJ2-7,14,.,TRBV19,TRBD2,CASSIFGRSYEQYF,TGTGCCAGTAGTATATTCGGGAGGTCTTACGAGCAGTACTTC
TRBJ2-3,20,few,TRBV21-1,.,CASSKGDEMGPGLASDTQYF,TGTGCCAGCAGCAAAGGAGATGAAATGGGCCCGGGACTAGCGAGTGATACGCAGTATTTT
TRBJ2-5,13,.,TRBV19,.,CASRGRLKETQYF,TGTGCCAGTAGAGGACGGTTAAAAGAGACCCAGTACTTC
TRBJ1-3,10,.,TRBV4-1,.,CASGGSTIYF,TGCGCCAGCGGCGGGAGCACCATATATTTT
TRBJ1-6,16,.,TRBV19,.,CASSINPRVYNSPLHF,TGTGCCAGTAGTATCAATCCGAGAGTGTATAATTCACCCCTCCACTTT
TRBJ1-5,13,.,TRBV12-3/TRBV12-4,.,CASSRLSNQPQHF,TGTGCCAGCAGCCGACTCAGCAATCAGCCCCAGCATTTT
TRBJ2-6,21,once,TRBV2,TRBD2,CASSEEGRLAGGRSGANVLTF,TGTGCCAGCAGTGAGGAGGGCCGACTAGCGGGAGGAAGGTCTGGGGCCAACGTCCTGACTTTC
TRBJ2-1,19,.,TRBV5-1,TRBD1,CASSLPGTAQRGTYNEQFF,TGCGCCAGCAGCTTGCCCGGGACAGCCCAGAGAGGCACCTACAATGAGCAGTTCTTC
TRBJ2-1,14,.,TRBV10-3,.,CATQPTQGRGEQFF,TGTGCCACCCAACCGACCCAGGGGAGAGGCGAGCAGTTCTTC
TRBJ2-1,15,.,TRBV5-1,TRBD2,CASSPLTSGQSEQFF,TGCGCCAGCAGCCCCCTGACTAGCGGGCAGAGCGAGCAGTTCTTC
TRBJ2-3,18,.,TRBV6-2/TRBV6-3,.,CASSYSLRASIYTDTQYF,TGTGCCAGCAGTTATTCCTTAAGGGCTAGTATATACACAGATACGCAGTATTTT
TRBJ1-5,15,few,TRBV27,.,CASSSDRGSNQPQHF,TGTGCCAGCAGCTCTGATAGGGGTAGCAATCAGCCCCAGCATTTT
TRBJ1-1,15,.,TRBV28,.,CASTRPAGQGTEAFF,TGTGCCAGCACCCGACCCGCCGGGCAGGGCACTGAAGCTTTCTTT
TRBJ1-2,16,.,TRBV11-2,.,CASSPRLRGFNYGYTF,TGTGCCAGCAGCCCCCGGCTTAGGGGATTCAACTATGGCTACACCTTC